This T cell receptor beta chain was obtained from a study of OX40 agonist ivuxolimab in advanced cancers. Study background: Three individuals attained partial responses, comprising one hepatocellular carcinoma case and two cutaneous melanoma cases.

On this clone itself: The target antigen is unknown.

Points from the study as a whole: CD4+ and CD8+ blood T cells expanded clonally by week 6 at 0.1 to 3.0 mg/kg.

The CDR3 has 15 amino acids. Germline assignment: CDR1 LNHDA and CDR2 SQIVND (reference sequence). V lost 4 bases to trimming and J lost 7 bases; unmatched junction nucleotides: 5. Sequencing was performed with immunoSEQ multiplex PCR; in TCRdb, only in-frame clones are kept and a portion is missing. The sample holds over 65,000 clones, approximately 86% seen once. This sequence originates from an adult with an advanced solid tumor such as melanoma, head and neck, liver or kidney cancer. V gene TRBV19 combines with J gene TRBJ2-3, with TRBD2 identical over 13 bases. This specimen was CD4+ or CD8+ T cells sorted from blood, taken in a trial of the OX40 agonist ivuxolimab. The DNA of the CDR3 is TGTGCCAGTAGTACCACTAGCGGGGGGGCAAATACGCAGTATTTT. Translated, it gives CASSTTSGGANTQYF. Full variable domain (rest looked up from reference TRBV19 and TRBJ2-3): DGGITQSPKYLFRKEGQNVTLSCEQNLNHDAMYWYRQDPGQGLRLIYYSQIVNDFQKGDIAEGYSVSREKKESFPLTVTSAQKNPTAFYLCASSTTSGGANTQYFGPGTRLTVL.